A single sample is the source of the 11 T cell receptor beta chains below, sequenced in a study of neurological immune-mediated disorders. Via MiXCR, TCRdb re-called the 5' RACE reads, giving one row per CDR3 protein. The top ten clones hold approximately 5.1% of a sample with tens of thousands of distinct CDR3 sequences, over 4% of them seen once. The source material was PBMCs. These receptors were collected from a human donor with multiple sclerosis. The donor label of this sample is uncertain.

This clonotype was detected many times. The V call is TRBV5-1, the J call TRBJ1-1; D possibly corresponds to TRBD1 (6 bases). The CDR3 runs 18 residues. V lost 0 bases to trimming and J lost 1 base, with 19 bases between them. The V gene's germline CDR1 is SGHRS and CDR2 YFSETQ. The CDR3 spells CASSLAGRGSLSNTEAFF. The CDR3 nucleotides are TGCGCCAGCAGCTTGGCCGGCAGGGGAAGCTTGTCGAACACTGAAGCTTTCTTT.

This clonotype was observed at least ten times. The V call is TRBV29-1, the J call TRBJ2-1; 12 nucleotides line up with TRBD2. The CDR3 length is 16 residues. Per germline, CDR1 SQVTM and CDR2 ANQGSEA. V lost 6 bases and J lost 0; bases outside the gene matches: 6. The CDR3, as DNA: TGCAGCGTCTGGACTAGCGGGGCATCCTCCTACAATGAGCAGTTCTTC. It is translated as CSVWTSGASSYNEQFF.

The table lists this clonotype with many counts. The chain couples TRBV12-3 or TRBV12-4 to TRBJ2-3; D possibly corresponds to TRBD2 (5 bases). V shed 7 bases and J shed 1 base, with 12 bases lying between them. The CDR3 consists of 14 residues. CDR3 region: CASKFWERTDTQYF. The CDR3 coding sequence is TGTGCCAGCAAGTTTTGGGAGCGCACAGATACGCAGTATTTT.

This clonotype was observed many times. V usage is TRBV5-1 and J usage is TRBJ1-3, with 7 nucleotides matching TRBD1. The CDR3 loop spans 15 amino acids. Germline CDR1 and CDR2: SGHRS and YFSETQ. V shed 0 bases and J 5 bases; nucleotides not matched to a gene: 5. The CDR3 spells CASSLGPDRRNTIYF. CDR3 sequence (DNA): TGCGCCAGCAGCTTGGGACCGGACAGGAGAAACACCATATATTTT.

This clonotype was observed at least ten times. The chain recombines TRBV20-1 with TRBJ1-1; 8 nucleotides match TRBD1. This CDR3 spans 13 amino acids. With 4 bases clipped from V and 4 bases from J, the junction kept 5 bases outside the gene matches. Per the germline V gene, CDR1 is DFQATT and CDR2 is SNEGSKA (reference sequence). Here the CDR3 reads CSATITGGTEAFF. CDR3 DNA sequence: TGCAGTGCTACCATAACAGGGGGCACTGAAGCTTTCTTT.

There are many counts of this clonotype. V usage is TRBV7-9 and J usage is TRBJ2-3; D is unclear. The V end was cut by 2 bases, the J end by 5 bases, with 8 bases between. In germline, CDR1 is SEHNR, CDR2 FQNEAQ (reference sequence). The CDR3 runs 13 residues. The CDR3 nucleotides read TGTGCCAGCAGCTTACCACCCTTAGATACGCAGTATTTT. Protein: CASSLPPLDTQYF.

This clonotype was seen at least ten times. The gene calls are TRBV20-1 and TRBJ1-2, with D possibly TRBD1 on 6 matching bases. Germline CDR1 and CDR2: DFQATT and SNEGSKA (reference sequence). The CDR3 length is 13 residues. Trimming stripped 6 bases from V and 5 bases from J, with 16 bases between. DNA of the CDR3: TGCAGTGCAGCGACAGGAGTTGCTTATGGCTACACCTTC. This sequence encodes CSAATGVAYGYTF.

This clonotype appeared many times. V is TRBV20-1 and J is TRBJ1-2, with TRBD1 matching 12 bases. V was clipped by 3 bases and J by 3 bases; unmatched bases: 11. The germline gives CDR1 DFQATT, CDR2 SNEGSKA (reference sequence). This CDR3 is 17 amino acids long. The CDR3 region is CSARPPSGQGADYGYTF. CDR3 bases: TGCAGTGCTAGGCCCCCATCGGGACAGGGGGCGGACTATGGCTACACCTTC.

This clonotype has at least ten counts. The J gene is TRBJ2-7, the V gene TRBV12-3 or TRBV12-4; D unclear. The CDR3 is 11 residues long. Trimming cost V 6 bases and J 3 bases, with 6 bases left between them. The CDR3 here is CASSRLYEQYF. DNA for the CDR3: TGTGCCAGCAGCCGACTCTACGAGCAGTACTTC.

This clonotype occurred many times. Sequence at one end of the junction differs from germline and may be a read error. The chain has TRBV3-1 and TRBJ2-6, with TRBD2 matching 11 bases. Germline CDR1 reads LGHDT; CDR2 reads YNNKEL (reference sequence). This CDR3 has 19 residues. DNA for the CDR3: TGTGTCAGCAGCCAACAACTAGCGGGGGTTCACTCTGGGGCCAACGTCCTGACTTTC. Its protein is CVSSQQLAGVHSGANVLTF.

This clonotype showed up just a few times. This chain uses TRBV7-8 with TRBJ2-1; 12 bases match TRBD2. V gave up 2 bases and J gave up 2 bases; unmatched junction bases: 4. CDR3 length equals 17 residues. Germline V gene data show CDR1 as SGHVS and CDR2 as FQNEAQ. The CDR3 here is CASSLRLAGGPYNEQFF. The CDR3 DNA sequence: TGTGCCAGCAGCTTACGGCTAGCGGGGGGGCCCTACAATGAGCAGTTCTTC.